One and the same sample provided the 7 T cell receptor beta chains below, sequenced in a study of blood T cell repertoires in COVID-19. The protocol was immunoSEQ multiplex PCR, while the TCRdb copy is restricted to in-frame clones and leaves out a portion. The sample carries approximately 230,000 clones, 70% to 90% recorded once. Sequenced sample: PBMCs or T cells enriched from blood (not recorded which). Receptor source: a man aged 40-50 years who had recovered from COVID-19.

This clone was seen a single time. V and J are TRBV7-9 and TRBJ2-3; weak D call: TRBD2 (6 bases). The CDR3 contains 16 residues. The germline V gene encodes CDR1 SEHNR and CDR2 FQNEAQ (reference sequence). V was shortened by 5 bases and J by 2 bases, with 17 bases between the two germline ends. CDR3 amino acids: CASSRPGLQVTDTQYF. The DNA of the CDR3 is TGTGCCAGCAGCCGACCGGGACTCCAAGTCACAGATACGCAGTATTTT. The full variable domain, with the rest looked up from reference TRBV7-9 and TRBJ2-3, is DTGVSQNPRHKITKRGQNVTFRCDPISEHNRLYWYRQTLGQGPEFLTYFQNEAQLEKSRLLSDRFSAERPKGSFSTLEIQRTEQGDSAMYLCASSRPGLQVTDTQYFGPGTRLTVL.

This clone came up a few times. The chain links TRBV5-8 to TRBJ1-5; D might be TRBD1 (6 bases). The ends were cut back, 4 bases at V and 7 bases at J, with 21 bases in the middle. Germline V lookup: CDR1 SGHTS, CDR2 YDEGEE. The CDR3 sequence is 16 residues long. CDR3 sequence (DNA): TGTGCCAGCAGCGCGACCGAACAGGGTATAGAACAGCCCCAGCATTTT. It codes for CASSATEQGIEQPQHF.

This chain joins TRBV7-2 and TRBJ1-2; D perhaps matches TRBD1 (5 bases). The length of the CDR3 is 15 residues. The ends were cut back, 3 bases at V and 3 bases at J, with 14 bases in the middle. CDR1 and CDR2 from the germline V gene are SGHTA and FQGNSA. CDR3 in DNA: TGTGCCAGCAGCTTTTTTTCGGGGGATGACTATGGCTACACCTTC. Amino acid sequence: CASSFFSGDDYGYTF. Supplemented by reference TRBV7-2 and TRBJ1-2, the full variable domain reads GAGVSQSPSNKVTEKGKDVELRCDPISGHTALYWYRQSLGQGLEFLIYFQGNSAPDKSGLPSDRFSAERTGGSVSTLTIQRTQQEDSAVYLCASSFFSGDDYGYTFGSGTRLTVV.

This chain connects TRBV25-1 to TRBJ1-1, with D unclear. The CDR3 is 14 residues long. Per the germline V gene, CDR1 is MGHDK and CDR2 is SYGVNS. Trimming took off 6 bases at V and 2 bases at J, with 13 bases between the two ends. This CDR3 is CASRSRGGNTEAFF. CDR3 nucleotides: TGTGCCAGCAGGAGCCGGGGTGGCAACACTGAAGCTTTCTTT.

This clone was seen once. V is TRBV2 and J is TRBJ1-6, with D perhaps matching TRBD1 (6 bases). The V end lost 1 base, the J end lost 7 bases, and 11 bases lay between the germline ends. Per germline, CDR1 SNHLY and CDR2 FYNNEI. This CDR3 has 15 amino acids. The CDR3 loop is CASSEEGQRNSPLHF. CDR3 DNA sequence: TGTGCCAGCAGTGAAGAAGGACAGAGGAATTCACCCCTCCACTTT.

The V call is TRBV5-1, the J call TRBJ1-3, with 7 bases that match TRBD1. V lost 5 bases to trimming and J lost 0 bases; unmatched junction nucleotides: 11. The CDR3 totals 17 residues. Germline V gene lookup returns CDR1 SGHRS and CDR2 YFSETQ. The CDR3 reads CASSPGQRTDSGNTIYF. CDR3 in DNA: TGCGCCAGCAGTCCGGGACAGAGAACCGACTCTGGAAACACCATATATTTT.

The chain employs TRBV6-5 and TRBJ1-2, with a weak D call TRBD1 (5 bases). CDR1 is MNHEY and CDR2 is SVGAGI in the germline V gene. Trimming cost V 7 bases and J 5 bases, with 20 bases left between them. CDR3 length: 15 amino acids. The CDR3 DNA reads TGTGCCAGCACCCCGAGGACACCCTTAGCATATGGCTACACCTTC. As protein: CASTPRTPLAYGYTF.